Below are 8 T cell receptor beta chains sequenced from a single sample in a study of cytomegalovirus exposure and HLA in healthy donors. With 60 Vbeta and 13 Jbeta primers, the PCR was carried out. Assay used: immunoSEQ multiplex PCR; TCRdb lists only in-frame clones, some missing. This table holds approximately 130,000 clones, about 83% found once. The material sequenced was PBMCs. The receptors originated from a man in his thirties or forties in good health and CMV-seronegative.

The chain links TRBV30 to TRBJ2-2; no reliable D call. V lost 3 bases, J lost 6 bases, and 11 bases lay in between. This CDR3 spans 13 amino acids. CDR1 is GTSNPN and CDR2 is SVGIG in the germline V gene (reference sequence). CDR3 in DNA: TGTGCCTGGAGCAGGTCGCTTTCCGGGGAGCTGTTTTTT. It encodes CAWSRSLSGELFF.

The V and J genes are TRBV27 and TRBJ1-2, with 7 nucleotides matching TRBD1. The germline V gene encodes CDR1 MNHEY and CDR2 SMNVEV (reference sequence). This CDR3 comprises 14 residues. The J segment lost 7 bases and the V segment lost 5 bases, leaving 10 bases of the junction unmatched. The CDR3 protein is CASSVGQAVFGYTF. Written as DNA, the CDR3 is TGTGCCAGCAGTGTCGGACAGGCGGTGTTTGGCTACACCTTC.

The rearrangement uses TRBV9 and TRBJ1-5; D possibly corresponds to TRBD1 (6 bases). Germline CDR1 and CDR2: SGDLS and YYNGEE. Trimming shortened V by 3 bases and J by 5 bases, and 18 bases separated the two germline ends. The CDR3 has 16 amino acids. The CDR3 protein is CASSGPGGGGDQPQHF. The CDR3 DNA is TGTGCCAGCAGCGGCCCGGGGGGAGGGGGGGATCAGCCCCAGCATTTT.

This clone has just one count. In nucleotides, the CDR3 is TGCAGCGTTGAAGTGGGCCGCACAGATACGCAGTATTTT. Translated, it gives CSVEVGRTDTQYF. The chain carries TRBV29-1 and TRBJ2-3, with D unresolved. Germline CDR1 SQVTM, CDR2 ANQGSEA. The CDR3 sequence is 13 residues long. Trimming cost V 1 base and J 1 base, with 6 bases left between them.

The chain has TRBV14 and TRBJ2-7; 12 nucleotides align to TRBD1. Per the germline V gene, CDR1 is SGHDN and CDR2 is FVKESK. J gave up 4 bases and V 4 bases, and 8 bases lay outside the gene matches. This CDR3 region has 16 residues. The CDR3 sequence is CASSPTGQGAGYEQYF. The DNA for the CDR3 is TGTGCCAGCAGCCCGACGGGACAGGGGGCCGGATACGAGCAGTACTTC.

The V and J genes are TRBV28 and TRBJ2-3; 8 bases fit TRBD2. Germline values: CDR1 MDHEN, CDR2 SYDVKM. The CDR3 length is 16 residues. Trimming took 5 bases from V and 2 from J; bases not matched to a gene: 9. CDR3 DNA sequence: TGTGCCAGCAGTACTCCGACTAGCGAGGCCACAGATACGCAGTATTTT. This sequence encodes CASSTPTSEATDTQYF.

V and J are TRBV30 and TRBJ2-5, with D possibly matching TRBD1 (5 bases). Germline V gene data show CDR1 as GTSNPN and CDR2 as SVGIG (reference sequence). This CDR3 region has 13 residues. The ends were cut back, 1 base at V and 2 bases at J, with 8 bases in the middle. Here the CDR3 DNA reads TGTGCCTGGAGTGGTGACAGTCAAGAGACCCAGTACTTC. Protein product: CAWSGDSQETQYF. Looking up the rest from reference TRBV30 and TRBJ2-5 gives the full variable domain: SQTIHQWPATLVQPVGSPLSLECTVEGTSNPNLYWYRQAAGRGLQLLFYSVGIGQISSEVPQNLSASRPQDRQFILSSKKLLLSDSGFYLCAWSGDSQETQYFGPGTRLLVL.

The chain carries TRBV5-4 and TRBJ1-2, with D perhaps TRBD1 (5 bases). Trimming shortened V by 0 bases and J by 6 bases, and 9 bases separated the two germline ends. Germline CDR1 SGHNT, CDR2 YYREEE (reference sequence). The CDR3 covers 13 residues. The CDR3 nucleotides read TGTGCCAGCAGCTTGGTCAGGGCGGATGGCTACACCTTC. This gives the protein CASSLVRADGYTF.